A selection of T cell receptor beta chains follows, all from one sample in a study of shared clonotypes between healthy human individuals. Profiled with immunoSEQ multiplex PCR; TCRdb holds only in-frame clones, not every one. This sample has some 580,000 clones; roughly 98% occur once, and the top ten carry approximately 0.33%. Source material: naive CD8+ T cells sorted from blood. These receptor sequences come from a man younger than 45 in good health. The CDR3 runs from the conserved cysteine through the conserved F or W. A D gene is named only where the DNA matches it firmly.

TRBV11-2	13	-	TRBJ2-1	CASSYTSSHEQFF
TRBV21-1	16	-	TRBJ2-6	CASSKERGEVGNVLTF
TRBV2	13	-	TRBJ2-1	CASKDSQMNEQFF
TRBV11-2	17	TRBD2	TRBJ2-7	CASSLDSGRALRGEQYF
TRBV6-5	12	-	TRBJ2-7	CASSYYQGKQYF
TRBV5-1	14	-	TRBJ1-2	CASRRGQGNYGYTF
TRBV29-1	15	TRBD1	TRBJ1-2	CSVRRGTEANYGYTF
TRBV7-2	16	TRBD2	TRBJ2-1	CASSLASLAGVYEQFF
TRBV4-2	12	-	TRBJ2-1	CASSQDSYEQFF
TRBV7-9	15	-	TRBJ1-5	CASSLTGRSNQPQHF
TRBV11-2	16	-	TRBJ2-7	CASSPRPGGRGNEQYF
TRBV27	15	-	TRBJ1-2	CASRVSGTTGYGYTF
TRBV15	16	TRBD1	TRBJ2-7	CATSRGTIGQGAEQYF
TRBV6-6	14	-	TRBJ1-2	CASSIAGVGYGYTF
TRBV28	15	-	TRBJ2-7	CASSQDVSSSYEQYF
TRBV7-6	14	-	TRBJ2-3	CASSLAGGTDTQYF
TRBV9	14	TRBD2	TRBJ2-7	CASSEAGGPYEQYF
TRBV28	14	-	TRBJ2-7	CASSLLRSRDEQYF
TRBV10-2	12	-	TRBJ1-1	CASSQGGTEAFF
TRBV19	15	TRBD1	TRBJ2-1	CASSRQGVIHNEQFF
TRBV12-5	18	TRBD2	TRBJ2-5	CASGPGLAGGYSSETQYF
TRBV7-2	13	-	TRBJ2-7	CASSFGQTYEQYF
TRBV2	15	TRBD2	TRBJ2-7	CASRYLAGTPYEQYF
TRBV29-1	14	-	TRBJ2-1	CSVEGFSSYNEQFF
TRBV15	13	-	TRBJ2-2	CATSRVPTGELFF
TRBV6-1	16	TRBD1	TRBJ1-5	CASSEAPGRGNQPQHF
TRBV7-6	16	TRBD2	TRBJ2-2	CASSLPTSRGTGELFF
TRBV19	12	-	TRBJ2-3	CASSKDTDTQYF
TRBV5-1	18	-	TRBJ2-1	CASSHSVGRESPYNEQFF
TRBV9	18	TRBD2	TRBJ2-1	CASSGLAGAPYSPNEQFF
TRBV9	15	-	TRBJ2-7	CASSVGGSGNYEQYF
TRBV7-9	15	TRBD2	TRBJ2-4	CASSAWEGPKNIQYF
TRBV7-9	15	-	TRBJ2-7	CASSKPLGQGDEQYF
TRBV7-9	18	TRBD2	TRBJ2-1	CASSPGTSGKSSYNEQFF
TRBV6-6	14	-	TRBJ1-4	CASTSRQLNEKLFF
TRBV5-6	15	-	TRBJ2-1	CASSLVGYSYNEQFF
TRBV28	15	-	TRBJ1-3	CASSPPYSSGNTIYF
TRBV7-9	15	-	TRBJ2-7	CASSLDGSLGYEQYF
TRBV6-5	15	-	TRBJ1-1	CASTTILQRGTEAFF
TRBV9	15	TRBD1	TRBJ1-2	CASSDRDRGSYGYTF
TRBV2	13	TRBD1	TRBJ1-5	CASSWTGAKPQHF